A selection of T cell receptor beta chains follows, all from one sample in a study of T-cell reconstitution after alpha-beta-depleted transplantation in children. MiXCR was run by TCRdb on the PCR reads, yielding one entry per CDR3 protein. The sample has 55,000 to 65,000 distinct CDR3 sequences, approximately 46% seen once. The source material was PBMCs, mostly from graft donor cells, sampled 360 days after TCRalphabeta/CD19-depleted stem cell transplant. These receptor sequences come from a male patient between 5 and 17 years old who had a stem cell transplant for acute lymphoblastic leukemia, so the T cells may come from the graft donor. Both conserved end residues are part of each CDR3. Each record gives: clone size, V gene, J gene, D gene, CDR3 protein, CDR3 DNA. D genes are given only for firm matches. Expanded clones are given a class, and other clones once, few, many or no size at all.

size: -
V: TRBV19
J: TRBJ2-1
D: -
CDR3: CASSMGDNEQFF
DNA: TGTGCCAGTAGTATGGGGGACAATGAGCAGTTCTTC

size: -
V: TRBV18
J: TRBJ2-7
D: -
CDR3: CASSPAYEQYF
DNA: TGTGCCAGCTCACCAGCCTACGAGCAGTACTTC

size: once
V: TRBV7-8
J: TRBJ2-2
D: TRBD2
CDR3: CASSLTSVTGELFF
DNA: TGTGCCAGCAGCTTAACTAGCGTAACCGGGGAGCTGTTTTTT

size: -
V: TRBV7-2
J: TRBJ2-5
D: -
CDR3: CASSLDAAGNYKKTQYF
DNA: TGTGCCAGCAGCTTAGACGCAGCGGGCAACTACAAAAAGACCCAGTACTTC

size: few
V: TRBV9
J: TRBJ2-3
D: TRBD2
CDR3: CASSVFSGVTDTQYF
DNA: TGTGCCAGCAGCGTATTTAGCGGGGTAACAGATACGCAGTATTTT

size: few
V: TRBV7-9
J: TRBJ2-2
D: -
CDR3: CASNLASGGRTGELFF
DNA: TGTGCCAGCAACCTAGCGTCCGGAGGTCGCACCGGGGAGCTGTTTTTT

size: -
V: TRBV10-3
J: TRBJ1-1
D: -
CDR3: CAISRSVTGLGSTEAFF
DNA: TGTGCCATCAGCCGCTCTGTCACAGGGCTCGGATCGACTGAAGCTTTCTTT

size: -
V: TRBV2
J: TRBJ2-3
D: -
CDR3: CATQMGDTQYF
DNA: TGTGCCACCCAGATGGGGGATACGCAGTATTTT

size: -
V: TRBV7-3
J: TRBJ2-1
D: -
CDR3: CASSLGGRNAYNEQFF
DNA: TGTGCCAGCAGCTTAGGCGGAAGGAATGCCTACAATGAGCAGTTCTTC

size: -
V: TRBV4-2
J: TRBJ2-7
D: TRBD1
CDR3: CASSLRGGGMAYEQYF
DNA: TGTGCCAGCAGCCTTAGAGGGGGCGGTATGGCCTACGAGCAGTACTTC

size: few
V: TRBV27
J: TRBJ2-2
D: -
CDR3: CASSLTGSEAGELFF
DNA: TGTGCCAGCAGTTTAACAGGGTCAGAGGCCGGGGAGCTGTTTTTT

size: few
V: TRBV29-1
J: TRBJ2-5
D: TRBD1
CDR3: CSVVEGAETQYF
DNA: TGCAGCGTTGTTGAGGGGGCAGAGACCCAGTACTTC

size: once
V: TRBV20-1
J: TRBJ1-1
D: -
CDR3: CSATGVNTEAFF
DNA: TGCAGTGCTACCGGGGTGAACACTGAAGCTTTCTTT

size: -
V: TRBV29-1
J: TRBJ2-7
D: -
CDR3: CSAEEGYEQYF
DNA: TGCAGCGCTGAAGAGGGTTACGAGCAGTACTTC

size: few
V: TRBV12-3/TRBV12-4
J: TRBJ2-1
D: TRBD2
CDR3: CASSFTSGYNEQFF
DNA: TGTGCCAGCAGTTTTACTAGCGGATACAATGAGCAGTTCTTC

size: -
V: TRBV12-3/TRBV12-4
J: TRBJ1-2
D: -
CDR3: CASTVRATTNYGYTF
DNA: TGTGCCAGCACCGTTAGGGCTACCACTAACTATGGCTACACCTTC

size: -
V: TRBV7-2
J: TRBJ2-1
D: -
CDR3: CASSLASRAGALSYNEQFF
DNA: TGTGCCAGCAGCTTAGCGAGTAGGGCGGGGGCCCTATCCTACAATGAGCAGTTCTTC

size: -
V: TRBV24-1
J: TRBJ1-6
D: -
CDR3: CATSDLTKRGNNSPLHF
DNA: TGTGCCACCAGTGATTTGACCAAGCGGGGAAATAATTCACCCCTCCACTTT

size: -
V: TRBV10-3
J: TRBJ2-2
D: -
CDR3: CAISPSGELFF
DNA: TGTGCCATCAGTCCATCCGGGGAGCTGTTTTTT

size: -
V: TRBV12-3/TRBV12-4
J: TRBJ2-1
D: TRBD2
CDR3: CASSSYSGLAGGKQFF
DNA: TGTGCCAGCAGTTCCTACTCGGGACTAGCGGGAGGGAAGCAGTTCTTC

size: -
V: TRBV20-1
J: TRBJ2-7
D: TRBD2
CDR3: CSANPLEVAGVDEQYF
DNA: TGCAGTGCCAACCCTCTCGAGGTAGCGGGAGTCGACGAGCAGTACTTC

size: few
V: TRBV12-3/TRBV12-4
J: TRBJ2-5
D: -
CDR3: CASRLGQKETQYF
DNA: TGTGCCAGCAGACTCGGACAGAAAGAGACCCAGTACTTC

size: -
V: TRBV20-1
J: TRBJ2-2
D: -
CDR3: CSARRLVNTGELFF
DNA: TGCAGTGCTAGACGACTCGTGAACACCGGGGAGCTGTTTTTT

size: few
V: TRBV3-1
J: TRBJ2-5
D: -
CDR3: CASSQEVSETQYF
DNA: TGTGCCAGCAGCCAAGAGGTGTCCGAGACCCAGTACTTC

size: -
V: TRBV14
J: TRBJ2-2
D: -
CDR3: CASSPEGGEGTGELFF
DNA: TGTGCCAGCAGCCCAGAAGGGGGAGAGGGCACCGGGGAGCTGTTTTTT

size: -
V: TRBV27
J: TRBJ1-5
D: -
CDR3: CASSPGGSNQPQHF
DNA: TGTGCCAGCAGTCCGGGGGGTAGCAATCAGCCCCAGCATTTT

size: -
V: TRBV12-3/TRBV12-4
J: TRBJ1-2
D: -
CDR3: CASTPFVWGYGYTF
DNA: TGTGCCAGCACCCCATTTGTGTGGGGCTATGGCTACACCTTC

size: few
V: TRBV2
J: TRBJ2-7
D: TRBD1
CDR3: CASNPGGNEQYF
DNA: TGTGCCAGCAATCCAGGGGGAAACGAGCAGTACTTC

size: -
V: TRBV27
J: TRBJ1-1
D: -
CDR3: CASSLSGPFNTEAFF
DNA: TGTGCCAGCAGTTTATCGGGACCCTTTAACACTGAAGCTTTCTTT

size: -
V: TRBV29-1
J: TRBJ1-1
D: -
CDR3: CSVYDWNTEAFF
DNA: TGCAGCGTTTATGACTGGAACACTGAAGCTTTCTTT

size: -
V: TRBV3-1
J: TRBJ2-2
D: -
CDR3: CASSQRGSDTGELFF
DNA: TGTGCCAGCAGCCAACGGGGTTCGGACACCGGGGAGCTGTTTTTT

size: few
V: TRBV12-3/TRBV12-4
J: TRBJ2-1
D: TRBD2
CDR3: CASSPTGGAQFF
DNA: TGTGCCAGCAGTCCTACGGGAGGAGCGCAGTTCTTC

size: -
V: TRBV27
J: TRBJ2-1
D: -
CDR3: CASSIRGAYNEQFF
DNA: TGTGCCAGCAGCATCAGGGGGGCGTACAATGAGCAGTTCTTC

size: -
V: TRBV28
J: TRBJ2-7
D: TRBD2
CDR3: CASSPTSRYEQYF
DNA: TGTGCCAGCAGTCCGACTAGCCGATACGAGCAGTACTTC

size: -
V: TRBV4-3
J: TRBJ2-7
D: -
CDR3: CASSQEALSSYEQYF
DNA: TGCGCCAGCAGCCAAGAGGCTCTAAGCTCCTACGAGCAGTACTTC

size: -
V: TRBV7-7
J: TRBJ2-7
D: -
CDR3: CASSLGWDGYEQYF
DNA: TGTGCCAGCAGCTTAGGGTGGGACGGCTACGAGCAGTACTTC

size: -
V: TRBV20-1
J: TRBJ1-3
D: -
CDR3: CSASPGNTIYF
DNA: TGCAGTGCCTCTCCTGGAAACACCATATATTTT

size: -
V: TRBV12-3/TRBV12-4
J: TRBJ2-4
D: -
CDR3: CASSYVGLIDIQYF
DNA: TGTGCCAGCAGTTACGTCGGGCTAATTGACATTCAGTACTTC

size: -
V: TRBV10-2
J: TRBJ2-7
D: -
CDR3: CASSEMWEASYEQYF
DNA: TGCGCCAGCAGTGAGATGTGGGAGGCATCCTACGAGCAGTACTTC

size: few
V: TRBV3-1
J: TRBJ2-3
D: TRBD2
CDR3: CASSHELASGADTQYF
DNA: TGTGCCAGCAGCCACGAACTAGCGAGTGGCGCAGATACGCAGTATTTT

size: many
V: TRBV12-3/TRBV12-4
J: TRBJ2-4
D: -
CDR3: CASSLRQGLIAKNIQYF
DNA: TGTGCCAGCAGTCTCCGCCAGGGGTTAATAGCCAAAAACATTCAGTACTTC

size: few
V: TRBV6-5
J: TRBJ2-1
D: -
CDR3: CASSLSDSDDNEQFF
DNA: TGTGCCAGCAGTTTGAGTGACTCCGACGACAATGAGCAGTTCTTC

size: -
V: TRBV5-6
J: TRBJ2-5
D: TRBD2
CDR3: CASSPPREETQYF
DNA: TGTGCCAGCAGTCCCCCGCGGGAGGAGACCCAGTACTTC

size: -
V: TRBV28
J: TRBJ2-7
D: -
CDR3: CASEDNHSYEQYF
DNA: TGTGCCAGCGAAGACAACCACTCCTACGAGCAGTACTTC

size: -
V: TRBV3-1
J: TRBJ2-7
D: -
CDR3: CASTSEGGHEQYF
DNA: TGTGCCAGCACGTCGGAGGGAGGCCACGAGCAGTACTTC

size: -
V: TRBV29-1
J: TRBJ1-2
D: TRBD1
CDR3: CSVGDRDYGYTF
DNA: TGCAGCGTTGGGGACAGGGACTATGGCTACACCTTC

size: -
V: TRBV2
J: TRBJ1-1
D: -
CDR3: CASSEEGRAFF
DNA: TGTGCCAGCAGTGAAGAGGGGAGAGCTTTCTTT

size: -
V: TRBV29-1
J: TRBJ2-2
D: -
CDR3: CSAGGQIDGELFF
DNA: TGCAGTGCCGGGGGACAGATTGACGGGGAGCTGTTTTTT

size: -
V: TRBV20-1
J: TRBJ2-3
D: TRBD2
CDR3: CSARDSDSGMVTDTQYF
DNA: TGCAGTGCTAGAGATTCAGATAGCGGGATGGTTACAGATACGCAGTATTTT

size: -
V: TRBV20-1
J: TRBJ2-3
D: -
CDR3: CSASPLDTQYF
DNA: TGCAGTGCTAGTCCACTAGATACGCAGTATTTT

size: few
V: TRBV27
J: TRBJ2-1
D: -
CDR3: CASSTPGQVASGPYNEQFF
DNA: TGTGCCAGCTCAACGCCGGGACAGGTGGCTAGCGGTCCTTACAATGAGCAGTTCTTC

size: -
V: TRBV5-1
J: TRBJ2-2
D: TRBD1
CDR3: CASNQQDREAGELFF
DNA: TGCGCCAGCAACCAACAGGACAGGGAGGCCGGGGAGCTGTTTTTT

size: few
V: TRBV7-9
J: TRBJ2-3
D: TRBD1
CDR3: CASSFTGGPDTQYF
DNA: TGTGCCAGCAGCTTCACAGGGGGCCCAGATACGCAGTATTTT